This entry lists 26 T cell receptor beta chains sequenced from one sample in a study of shared clonotypes between healthy human individuals. The data were produced by immunoSEQ multiplex PCR, yet TCRdb's version contains in-frame clones alone and is incomplete. This table holds millions of clones, 85% to 95% found once. The specimen sequenced was naive CD4+ T cells sorted from blood. Noted subset: CD45RA+ positively selected. These TCRs come from a man younger than 30 in good health.

This clone showed up just once. The gene calls are TRBV5-1 and TRBJ2-5, with D perhaps assigned TRBD1 or TRBD2 (5 bases each). Trimming cost V 7 bases and J 0 bases, with 25 bases left between them. Germline V gives CDR1 SGHRS, CDR2 YFSETQ. The CDR3 contains 18 residues. CDR3 amino acids: CASRSWDRRLLYQETQYF. The DNA for the CDR3 is TGCGCCAGCCGATCCTGGGACCGTCGATTACTTTACCAAGAGACCCAGTACTTC. The entire variable domain, with the rest obtained from reference TRBV5-1 and TRBJ2-5, is as follows: KAGVTQTPRYLIKTRGQQVTLSCSPISGHRSVSWYQQTPGQGLQFLFEYFSETQRNKGNFPGRFSGRQFSNSRSEMNVSTLELGDSALYLCASRSWDRRLLYQETQYFGPGTRLLVL.

This chain connects TRBV9 to TRBJ1-2, with D possibly TRBD1 on 6 matching bases. Germline CDR1 reads SGDLS; CDR2 reads YYNGEE. This CDR3 is 14 amino acids long. Trimming left V 1 base short and J 7 bases short, with 14 bases between. The CDR3: CASSVNRDSSGYTF. The CDR3 bases are TGTGCCAGCAGCGTAAACAGGGATTCTTCTGGCTACACCTTC.

This chain links TRBV7-2 with TRBJ1-6; D not resolved. The CDR3 totals 16 residues. V gave up 4 bases and J gave up 0 bases, with 10 bases separating them. Per the germline V gene, CDR1 is SGHTA and CDR2 is FQGNSA. The CDR3 spells CASSSTRSSYNSPLHF. The CDR3 DNA reads as TGTGCCAGCAGCTCTACACGAAGCTCCTATAATTCACCCCTCCACTTT.

The rearrangement joins TRBV19 to TRBJ2-7, with a weak D call TRBD2 (5 bases). Trimming stripped 4 bases from V and 0 bases from J, with 16 bases between. The length of the CDR3 is 16 residues. Germline V gives CDR1 LNHDA, CDR2 SQIVND (reference sequence). The CDR3 nucleotides read TGTGCCAGTAGTACCATTGCAGCGGATAGCTCCTACGAGCAGTACTTC. Encoded protein: CASSTIAADSSYEQYF.

V is TRBV7-6 and J is TRBJ1-4; D is possibly TRBD1 (5 bases). The CDR3 has 14 residues. The germline V and J ends were trimmed by 2 bases and 5 bases, with 9 bases remaining between them. Germline V gene data show CDR1 as SGHVS and CDR2 as FNYEAQ. The DNA of the CDR3 is TGTGCCAGCAGCTTAAGAGGGGAAAATGAAAAACTGTTTTTT. Its protein is CASSLRGENEKLFF.

The rearrangement joins TRBV7-9 to TRBJ1-4; tentatively, D is TRBD1 (5 bases). Trimming took off 5 bases at V and 3 bases at J, with 13 bases between the two ends. Germline CDR1 reads SEHNR; CDR2 reads FQNEAQ (reference sequence). The CDR3 is 15 residues long. The chain's CDR3 is CASSPRGSSNEKLFF. The CDR3 DNA reads as TGTGCCAGCAGCCCGAGGGGCAGCTCTAATGAAAAACTGTTTTTT.

The chain combines TRBV2 with TRBJ2-7; D not certain. Per germline, CDR1 SNHLY and CDR2 FYNNEI. V lost 2 bases and J 1 base, leaving 6 bases between the germline ends. This CDR3 contains 13 residues. CDR3 in amino acids: CASSEQNSYEQYF. CDR3 DNA sequence: TGTGCCAGCAGTGAACAGAATTCCTACGAGCAGTACTTC.

The chain combines TRBV6-1 with TRBJ2-1; D gene unclear. CDR3 size: 13 residues. Germline CDR1 MNHNS, CDR2 SASEGT. The ends were cut back, 4 bases at V and 3 bases at J, with 7 bases in the middle. CDR3 sequence (DNA): TGTGCCAGCAGTGCTTACGGCTACAATGAGCAGTTCTTC. It encodes CASSAYGYNEQFF.

The chain links TRBV30 to TRBJ2-3; tentative D call: TRBD1 (6 bases). CDR3 size: 16 residues. The germline V gene encodes CDR1 GTSNPN and CDR2 SVGIG (reference sequence). Trimming took 1 base from V and 1 from J, leaving 15 bases between them. DNA of the CDR3: TGTGCCTGGAGTGAGAACAGGGCGAGGGGCACAGATACGCAGTATTTT. The encoded protein is CAWSENRARGTDTQYF.

For the CDR3, the DNA is TGTGCCAGCAGCCGGGACAGGGGTTCACCCCTCCACTTT. Its protein product is CASSRDRGSPLHF. The chain links TRBV6-1 to TRBJ1-6, with 10 bases fitting TRBD1. Looked up from germline, CDR1 is MNHNS and CDR2 is SASEGT. After removal of 6 bases from V and 9 bases from J, the junction contained 2 bases not matched to a gene. The CDR3 contains 13 residues.

This clone was counted only a few times. J is TRBJ2-7 and V is TRBV19, with D tentatively TRBD1 (7 bases). V was trimmed by 6 bases and J by 7 bases, leaving 16 bases between them. The CDR3 covers 13 residues. Germline values: CDR1 LNHDA, CDR2 SQIVND (reference sequence). DNA of the CDR3: TGTGCCAGTAGCCAGGGGGGAGCGAGGGAGCAGTACTTC. As protein: CASSQGGAREQYF.

With respect to this clone: Other DNA sequences from this sample encode an identical CDR3 as well. The chain joins TRBV18 to TRBJ2-1, with D perhaps matching TRBD2 (5 bases). The germline gives CDR1 KGHSH, CDR2 LQKENI. Trimming removed 3 bases at V and 0 bases at J, with 9 bases between. The CDR3 spans 15 residues. The CDR3 region is CASSPRESSYNEQFF. Here the CDR3 DNA reads TGTGCCAGCTCACCGAGGGAGAGCTCCTACAATGAGCAGTTCTTC. The whole variable domain, remainder taken from reference TRBV18 and TRBJ2-1, is NAGVMQNPRHLVRRRGQEARLRCSPMKGHSHVYWYRQLPEEGLKFMVYLQKENIIDESGMPKERFSAEFPKEGPSILRIQQVVRGDSAAYFCASSPRESSYNEQFFGPGTRLTVL.

The rearrangement links TRBV18 to TRBJ2-7; tentative D call: TRBD1 (6 bases). The CDR3 is 13 residues long. Trimming removed 8 bases at V and 5 bases at J, with 16 bases between. CDR1 is KGHSH and CDR2 is LQKENI in the germline V gene. The CDR3 bases are TGTGCCAGCGCTCCTACAGGGATCCACGAGCAGTACTTC. This sequence encodes CASAPTGIHEQYF.

The chain has TRBV7-6 and TRBJ1-3; D is ambiguous. Deletions cut 1 base from V and 0 bases from J, with 10 bases between. The CDR3 length is 16 residues. The germline gives CDR1 SGHVS, CDR2 FNYEAQ. Here the CDR3 reads CASSLVMGSSGNTIYF. The CDR3 nucleotides are TGTGCCAGCAGCTTAGTGATGGGCAGCTCTGGAAACACCATATATTTT. The full variable domain, in which reference TRBV7-6 and TRBJ1-3 provide the parts outside the CDR3, is GAGVSQSPRYKVTKRGQDVALRCDPISGHVSLYWYRQALGQGPEFLTYFNYEAQQDKSGLPNDRFSAERPEGSISTLTIQRTEQRDSAMYRCASSLVMGSSGNTIYFGEGSWLTVV.

V and J are TRBV6-6 and TRBJ2-7; 9 bases match TRBD1. Germline CDR1 MNHNY, CDR2 SVGAGI (reference sequence). This CDR3 is 16 amino acids long. The junction had 16 bases not matched to a gene; V was cut back by 5 bases and J by 8 bases. In DNA, the CDR3 is TGTGCCAGCAGTCCGGGACAGGGAAGGGTGATCCGTCAGCAGTACTTC. Protein product: CASSPGQGRVIRQQYF.

This chain connects TRBV6-1 to TRBJ2-2, with TRBD1 matching over 7 bases. The CDR3 length is 16 residues. Trimming cost V 2 bases and J 5 bases; bases outside gene matches: 8. Germline lookup yields CDR1 MNHNS and CDR2 SASEGT. CDR3 protein: CASSEKGTRGTGELFF. The DNA of the CDR3 is TGTGCCAGCAGTGAAAAGGGGACCAGGGGGACCGGGGAGCTGTTTTTT.

Turning to this clone: Distinct nucleotide sequences in the sample also encode this CDR3. The chain uses TRBV5-1 and TRBJ2-7, with 16 nucleotides matching TRBD2. The CDR3 sequence is 15 residues long. The germline gives CDR1 SGHRS, CDR2 YFSETQ. J gave up 4 bases and V 4 bases, and 2 bases lay outside the gene matches. DNA for the CDR3: TGCGCCAGCAGCCTGGGACTAGCGGGAGGGTACGAGCAGTACTTC. Protein product: CASSLGLAGGYEQYF.

The chain recombines TRBV30 with TRBJ2-1, with 9 bases identical to TRBD1. Germline CDR1 reads GTSNPN; CDR2 reads SVGIG (reference sequence). V trimming: 4 bases; J trimming: 0 bases; junction bases outside the gene matches: 4. CDR3 size: 15 residues. The CDR3 reads CAWTATGGSYNEQFF. Written as DNA, the CDR3 is TGTGCCTGGACGGCGACAGGGGGCTCCTACAATGAGCAGTTCTTC. The entire variable domain, with the rest obtained from reference TRBV30 and TRBJ2-1, is as follows: SQTIHQWPATLVQPVGSPLSLECTVEGTSNPNLYWYRQAAGRGLQLLFYSVGIGQISSEVPQNLSASRPQDRQFILSSKKLLLSDSGFYLCAWTATGGSYNEQFFGPGTRLTVL.

The rearrangement joins TRBV7-3 to TRBJ2-5; 8 bases line up with TRBD2. CDR3 length equals 15 residues. V shed 1 base, J shed 1 base, and the junction held 2 bases outside the gene matches. CDR1 and CDR2 from the germline V gene are SGHTA and FQGTGA. The CDR3 sequence: CASSLMSGGQETQYF. The CDR3 DNA follows: TGTGCCAGCAGCTTAATGAGCGGGGGCCAAGAGACCCAGTACTTC. The variable domain in full, with the rest retrieved from reference TRBV7-3 and TRBJ2-5, is GAGVSQTPSNKVTEKGKYVELRCDPISGHTALYWYRQSLGQGPEFLIYFQGTGAADDSGLPNDRFFAVRPEGSVSTLKIQRTERGDSAVYLCASSLMSGGQETQYFGPGTRLLVL.

V gene TRBV5-1 combines with J gene TRBJ2-7, with a tentative D call TRBD2 (7 bases). Trimming took off 4 bases at V and 1 base at J, with 18 bases between the two ends. This CDR3 region has 16 residues. Germline lookup yields CDR1 SGHRS and CDR2 YFSETQ. The CDR3 region has the DNA TGCGCCAGCAGCCCTGGGGGGCTAGCGGCGTCCTACGAGCAGTACTTC. It yields the protein CASSPGGLAASYEQYF.

V is TRBV7-6 and J is TRBJ2-1; D ambiguous. V was clipped by 2 bases and J by 6 bases, with 8 bases between them. CDR3 length: 13 residues. CDR1 and CDR2 (germline): SGHVS, FNYEAQ. CDR3 loop: CASSLNKGNEQFF. Written as DNA, the CDR3 is TGTGCCAGCAGCTTAAATAAGGGCAATGAGCAGTTCTTC.

This clone was seen once. This chain links TRBV9 with TRBJ2-1, with D unclear. Deletions cut 3 bases from V and 2 bases from J, with 12 bases between. There are 15 residues in the CDR3. Germline CDR1 and CDR2: SGDLS and YYNGEE. The CDR3 coding sequence is TGTGCCAGCAGCGCCCTTAGCAGCCCCTACAATGAGCAGTTCTTC. It encodes CASSALSSPYNEQFF.

Comment on this clone: The same CDR3 is also encoded by other DNA sequences in this sample. The chain recombines TRBV30 with TRBJ1-5; 8 nucleotides align to TRBD1. V gave up 2 bases and J gave up 2 bases; unmatched junction bases: 2. The germline V gene has CDR1 GTSNPN and CDR2 SVGIG (reference sequence). This CDR3 has 14 amino acids. The CDR3 coding sequence is TGTGCCTGGAGTAGGGGACAGGGCAATCAGCCCCAGCATTTT. This codes for CAWSRGQGNQPQHF.

This sequence joins TRBV5-1 and TRBJ1-3; the D gene is possibly TRBD1 (6 bases). V was clipped by 3 bases and J by 0 bases, with 19 bases between them. The V gene's germline CDR1 is SGHRS and CDR2 YFSETQ. The CDR3 totals 18 residues. CDR3 loop: CASSSQGPGTSSGNTIYF. Written as DNA, the CDR3 is TGCGCCAGCAGCTCCCAAGGACCCGGGACAAGCTCTGGAAACACCATATATTTT.

This chain links TRBV29-1 with TRBJ1-2; 7 bases fit TRBD1. The CDR3 length is 15 residues. The germline gives CDR1 SQVTM, CDR2 ANQGSEA. The V gene end was trimmed by 0 bases and the J gene end by 4 bases; junction bases not matched to a gene: 8. The CDR3 spells CSVEDRAGTVYGYTF. The CDR3 DNA is TGCAGCGTTGAAGATAGGGCTGGGACAGTCTATGGCTACACCTTC.

The V gene is TRBV11-2, the J gene TRBJ2-5; no clear D. The DNA end is more similar to TRBJ2-7, so the J call may be wrong. Germline assignment: CDR1 SGHAT and CDR2 FQNNGV. The CDR3 has 13 amino acids. This CDR3 reads CASSRTASYEQYF. CDR3 bases: TGTGCCAGCAGTCGGACGGCGTCCTACGAGCAGTACTTC.